This T cell receptor (beta chain) was identified in a study of T cell responses to AZD1222 COVID-19 vaccine. Overall study: Researchers grouped second doses given at about 4 or about 12 weeks into one pool.

This table comes from immunoSEQ multiplex PCR, and its TCRdb copy is limited to in-frame clones, with some not included. The top ten hold over 40% of the sample, which has under 35,000 clones, 80% to 95% seen once. Whole-study results and caveats: Mostly white British, mostly female donors; authors suggested clonal diversity may be underestimated.

On this clone: Its antigen is as yet unknown.

From germline, CDR1 is LNHDA and CDR2 SQIVND (reference sequence). V gave up 5 bases and J gave up 0 bases, with 13 bases separating them. The CDR3 extends over 15 amino acids. J is TRBJ1-2 and V is TRBV19, with D unclear. The sequence was collected from an adult in good health. This specimen consisted of peripheral blood, obtained on day 0 of AZD1222 vaccination. As DNA, the CDR3 is TGTGCCAGTAGTTTCTTTCGAGGCGCTAACTATGGCTACACCTTC. Amino acids: CASSFFRGANYGYTF.